The 28 T cell receptor beta chains listed next were all sequenced from one sample in a study of a mutant IDH1 vaccine in newly diagnosed glioma. Only in-frame clones appear in the TCRdb table, and some are missing; sequencing was by immunoSEQ multiplex PCR. The sample includes about 30,000 clones, approximately 80% seen only once; the top ten take about 21%. Specified time point: baseline, week 1 (first vaccination visit). Treatment meaning: pre-vaccination baseline after standard-of-care therapy. This specimen consisted of PBMCs, obtained from a glioma patient treated with radiotherapy, temozolomide or both. The receptor source for this set is a man aged 25-45 years with glioma.

The V call is TRBV20-1, the J call TRBJ2-2; D remains unclear. CDR3 length: 11 amino acids. Germline-derived CDR1 and CDR2 are DFQATT and SNEGSKA (reference sequence). The CDR3, as DNA: TGCAGCTGGGAGAACACCGGGGAGCTGTTTTTT. Protein product: CSWENTGELFF.

The count of this clone is one. The chain has TRBV7-2 and TRBJ1-1, with D possibly being TRBD1 (5 bases). The germline V gene has CDR1 SGHTA and CDR2 FQGNSA. CDR3 length: 18 residues. Trimming removed 0 bases at V and 1 base at J, with 18 bases between. The CDR3 DNA reads TGTGCCAGCAGCTTAGCCCCTCCAGGGTTGAGGAGGAACACTGAAGCTTTCTTT. As protein: CASSLAPPGLRRNTEAFF.

This sequence joins TRBV10-1 and TRBJ1-4; TRBD1 might be the D (5 bases). The V gene lost 9 bases and the J gene lost 7 bases, with 15 bases spanning the gap. The CDR3 has 13 amino acids. In germline, CDR1 is WNHNN, CDR2 SYGVQD (reference sequence). The CDR3 sequence is CARRGVSGEKLFF. CDR3 coding DNA: TGCGCCAGACGAGGGGTCTCGGGTGAAAAACTGTTTTTT.

The chain couples TRBV30 to TRBJ1-1; D may be TRBD1 (5 bases). The CDR3 spans 12 residues. Germline lookup yields CDR1 GTSNPN and CDR2 SVGIG (reference sequence). V was trimmed by 3 bases and J by 1 base, leaving 6 bases between them. The CDR3 coding sequence is TGTGCCTGGAGGCAGGGGAACACTGAAGCTTTCTTT. Protein sequence: CAWRQGNTEAFF.

J is TRBJ2-5 and V is TRBV5-8, with no clear D. V lost 5 bases to trimming and J lost 2 bases, with 13 bases between them. This CDR3 comprises 14 residues. CDR1 is SGHTS and CDR2 is YDEGEE in the germline V gene. The CDR3 spells CASSPPRAQETQYF. The DNA of the CDR3 is TGTGCCAGCAGTCCCCCACGGGCTCAAGAGACCCAGTACTTC.

This clone appeared a few times. The rearrangement uses TRBV5-1 and TRBJ1-1; D unclear. The germline V gene has CDR1 SGHRS and CDR2 YFSETQ. The CDR3 extends over 13 amino acids. The V and J ends lost 0 bases and 10 bases respectively, with 13 bases between them. The CDR3 coding sequence is TGCGCCAGCAGCTTGGAGTCGGAAACCGGAGCTTTCTTT. As protein: CASSLESETGAFF.

A few counts support this clone. The rearrangement links TRBV5-6 to TRBJ1-1; D remains unclear. CDR1 is SGHDT and CDR2 is YYEEEE in the germline V gene. V lost 2 bases and J 5 bases, leaving 13 bases between the germline ends. The CDR3 length is 14 residues. The CDR3 sequence is CASSFGGLGTEAFF. CDR3 nucleotide sequence: TGTGCCAGCAGCTTCGGAGGGTTAGGGACTGAAGCTTTCTTT.

V is TRBV7-9 and J is TRBJ1-5; TRBD1 aligns across 7 bases. CDR1 and CDR2 from the germline V gene are SEHNR and FQNEAQ (reference sequence). The V and J ends lost 4 bases and 4 bases, in that order; junction bases with no gene match: 10. This CDR3 comprises 16 residues. The CDR3 spells CASSCTDRDKNQPQHF. The CDR3 coding sequence is TGTGCCAGCAGCTGCACCGACAGGGATAAGAATCAGCCCCAGCATTTT.

About this clone: Other DNA variants within this sample encode the same CDR3. The chain is built from TRBV6-5 and TRBJ2-6, with D hard to call. The CDR3 sequence is 12 residues long. V lost 9 bases to trimming and J lost 2 bases, with 5 bases between them. Germline V gene lookup returns CDR1 MNHEY and CDR2 SVGAGI. This CDR3 is CASRTGANVLTF. In nucleotides, the CDR3 is TGTGCCAGTCGGACTGGGGCCAACGTCCTGACTTTC.

The V call is TRBV7-2, the J call TRBJ2-2; no firm D call. The CDR3 has 17 amino acids. V gave up 5 bases and J gave up 1 base, with 17 bases separating them. Germline CDR1 and CDR2: SGHTA and FQGNSA. CDR3 sequence: CASSIPRLPMNTGELFF. CDR3 in DNA: TGTGCCAGCAGCATCCCTAGGCTCCCAATGAACACCGGGGAGCTGTTTTTT.

The V gene is TRBV11-3, the J gene TRBJ1-1, with D unresolved. V was trimmed by 5 bases and J by 4 bases, leaving 11 bases between them. Germline loops: CDR1 SGHNT, CDR2 YENEEA. CDR3 size: 13 residues. The CDR3 nucleotides are TGTGCCAGCAGCCGGGGTAGTTTCACTGAAGCTTTCTTT. Translating gives CASSRGSFTEAFF.

The chain couples TRBV7-2 to TRBJ1-2; D ambiguous. Germline values: CDR1 SGHTA, CDR2 FQGNSA. The CDR3 totals 12 residues. Between the trimmed V and J ends, which lost 6 bases and 6 bases, there was a span of 11 bases. The CDR3 region is CASSREDDGYTF. CDR3 in DNA: TGTGCCAGCAGTCGCGAAGATGATGGCTACACCTTC.

V gene TRBV5-8 combines with J gene TRBJ1-1, with 9 bases fitting TRBD1. V trimming: 1 base; J trimming: 5 bases; junction bases outside the gene matches: 9. The V gene's germline CDR1 is SGHTS and CDR2 YDEGEE. The CDR3 has 16 amino acids. CDR3 sequence: CASSLTPGTGRTEAFF. The CDR3 DNA follows: TGTGCCAGCAGCTTGACCCCCGGGACAGGGAGGACTGAAGCTTTCTTT.

The rearrangement uses TRBV6-5 and TRBJ2-2, with a possible D match to TRBD1 (6 bases). CDR1 is MNHEY, CDR2 SVGAGI, per germline. Trimming pared 6 bases from V and 2 bases from J, leaving 13 bases between. The CDR3 extends over 15 amino acids. The CDR3 nucleotides read TGTGCCAGCAGAAGTAGGACAGCAAACACCGGGGAGCTGTTTTTT. Its translation is CASRSRTANTGELFF.

This clone was recorded a few times. This sequence joins TRBV28 and TRBJ1-1; 7 nucleotides align to TRBD1. V was clipped by 8 bases and J by 1 base; unmatched bases: 4. Germline CDR1 reads MDHEN; CDR2 reads SYDVKM. This CDR3 region has 13 residues. The CDR3 spells CASQGGPNTEAFF. The CDR3 DNA sequence: TGTGCCAGCCAGGGGGGGCCGAACACTGAAGCTTTCTTT.

This clone was detected a few times. The rearrangement uses TRBV6-1 and TRBJ2-4; 7 bases agree with TRBD1. Germline CDR1 reads MNHNS; CDR2 reads SASEGT. The CDR3 covers 15 residues. Trimming cost V 3 bases and J 6 bases; bases outside gene matches: 8. The CDR3 nucleotides read TGTGCCAGCAGTGAGGGACAGACCGTCCTAAACATTCAGTACTTC. As protein: CASSEGQTVLNIQYF.

This clone was counted a single time. This chain connects TRBV29-1 to TRBJ1-1, with a possible D match to TRBD1 (6 bases). The CDR3 is 14 residues long. Germline loops: CDR1 SQVTM, CDR2 ANQGSEA. Trimming cost V 6 bases and J 0 bases, with 14 bases left between them. The CDR3 spells CSVGRQAMNTEAFF. CDR3 bases: TGCAGCGTCGGGCGACAGGCCATGAACACTGAAGCTTTCTTT.

This chain joins TRBV30 and TRBJ2-7; D may match TRBD1 or TRBD2 (6 bases each). Per germline, CDR1 GTSNPN and CDR2 SVGIG (reference sequence). The CDR3 totals 14 residues. The V and J ends lost 0 bases and 9 bases respectively, with 18 bases between them. The CDR3 nucleotides read TGTGCCTGGAGTGTACAAGGGGGGACGCGGGGGCAGTACTTC. Encoded protein: CAWSVQGGTRGQYF.

The rearrangement joins TRBV18 to TRBJ1-1; D perhaps matches TRBD1 (5 bases). V was trimmed by 2 bases and J by 8 bases, leaving 15 bases between them. CDR1 is KGHSH and CDR2 is LQKENI in the germline V gene. The length of the CDR3 is 14 residues. The CDR3 nucleotides read TGTGCCAGCTCACCAAACCCACGCCGGGGGGAAGCTTTCTTT. It specifies CASSPNPRRGEAFF.

CDR3 protein: CASSLEDEDYTF. In DNA form, the CDR3 reads TGTGCCAGCAGTCTGGAGGACGAAGACTACACCTTC. This chain links TRBV13 with TRBJ1-2, with no clear D. Trimming shortened V by 6 bases and J by 10 bases, and 15 bases separated the two germline ends. Germline lookup yields CDR1 PRHDT and CDR2 FYEKMQ (reference sequence). This CDR3 is 12 amino acids long.

The chain employs TRBV11-2 and TRBJ2-2, with TRBD1 identical over 7 bases. V lost 5 bases to trimming and J lost 0 bases; unmatched junction nucleotides: 3. The CDR3 is 15 amino acids. CDR1 SGHAT and CDR2 FQNNGV come from the germline V gene. The CDR3 DNA follows: TGTGCCAGCAGCACCGGGACAGCGAACACCGGGGAGCTGTTTTTT. Residues: CASSTGTANTGELFF.

This clone was detected only a few times. The rearrangement uses TRBV4-3 and TRBJ1-1; a weak D match, TRBD1 (6 bases). The germline gives CDR1 LGHNA, CDR2 YSLEER. Between the trimmed V and J ends, which lost 4 bases and 0 bases, there was a span of 9 bases. The CDR3 totals 14 residues. The CDR3: CASSPDRLNTEAFF. Written as DNA, the CDR3 is TGCGCCAGCAGCCCGGACAGATTGAACACTGAAGCTTTCTTT.

The rearrangement links TRBV19 to TRBJ1-1; D is ambiguous. In germline, CDR1 is LNHDA, CDR2 SQIVND (reference sequence). The CDR3 totals 14 residues. Trimming removed 5 bases from V and 5 bases from J, with 15 bases in between. CDR3 protein: CASSPYSVETEAFF. CDR3 DNA: TGTGCCAGTAGTCCCTATAGTGTGGAGACTGAAGCTTTCTTT. Variable domain in full (rest from reference TRBV19 and TRBJ1-1): DGGITQSPKYLFRKEGQNVTLSCEQNLNHDAMYWYRQDPGQGLRLIYYSQIVNDFQKGDIAEGYSVSREKKESFPLTVTSAQKNPTAFYLCASSPYSVETEAFFGQGTRLTVV.

This CDR3 is CASSVATERGVGYGYTF. CDR3 bases: TGTGCCAGCAGCGTAGCTACTGAACGGGGGGTGGGCTATGGCTACACCTTC. The chain employs TRBV9 and TRBJ1-2; a possible D gene is TRBD1 (5 bases). The CDR3 runs 17 residues. With 0 bases removed from V and 4 bases from J, the gap between germline ends came to 19 bases. Germline values: CDR1 SGDLS, CDR2 YYNGEE.

The chain employs TRBV5-1 and TRBJ2-1; TRBD2 matches 8 bases. The CDR3 sequence is 17 residues long. The junction had 10 bases not matched to a gene; V was cut back by 0 bases and J by 5 bases. The germline gives CDR1 SGHRS, CDR2 YFSETQ. CDR3 sequence reads: CASSLARSSGDNNEQFF. In DNA form, the CDR3 reads TGCGCCAGCAGCTTGGCCCGTAGTAGCGGGGATAACAATGAGCAGTTCTTC.

V and J are TRBV7-9 and TRBJ1-2; no firm D call. The germline CDR1 and CDR2 sequences are SEHNR and FQNEAQ (reference sequence). The CDR3 is 11 residues long. The V and J ends lost 3 bases and 6 bases respectively, with 5 bases between them. CDR3 sequence: CASSFGDGYTF. In nucleotides, the CDR3 is TGTGCCAGCAGCTTCGGGGATGGCTACACCTTC. The full variable domain, with the rest looked up from reference TRBV7-9 and TRBJ1-2, is DTGVSQNPRHKITKRGQNVTFRCDPISEHNRLYWYRQTLGQGPEFLTYFQNEAQLEKSRLLSDRFSAERPKGSFSTLEIQRTEQGDSAMYLCASSFGDGYTFGSGTRLTVV.

The chain couples TRBV6-1 to TRBJ2-2; D may correspond to TRBD1 or TRBD2 (5 bases each). The CDR3 length is 15 residues. V was clipped by 2 bases and J by 6 bases, with 13 bases between them. Germline V lookup: CDR1 MNHNS, CDR2 SASEGT. The CDR3 here is CASSEFVGDPGELFF. CDR3 in DNA: TGTGCCAGCAGTGAATTTGTGGGGGATCCCGGGGAGCTGTTTTTT.

The CDR3 nucleotides read TGTGCCAGCAGCGTAGGGACTAGCGGGGGATTCGGGGAGCTGTTTTTT. The encoded protein is CASSVGTSGGFGELFF. The chain links TRBV9 to TRBJ2-2; 13 nucleotides line up with TRBD2. Trimming cost V 0 bases and J 7 bases; bases outside gene matches: 3. The CDR3 runs 16 residues. Germline assignment: CDR1 SGDLS and CDR2 YYNGEE.